This paragraph covers one T cell receptor (beta chain) sequence. These data come from a study of T-cell reconstitution after alpha-beta-depleted transplantation in children. Germline assignment: CDR1 LNHDA and CDR2 SQIVND (reference sequence). The junction had 3 bases not matched to a gene; V was cut back by 3 bases and J by 4 bases. This CDR3 contains 14 residues. This sample's TCRbeta library carried unique molecular identifier barcodes. TCRdb re-called the PCR reads through MiXCR, storing one row per CDR3 protein. The sample gives about 980,000 distinct CDR3 sequences, 25% to 30% of which show up once; roughly 31% is in the top ten.

Sequenced here: PBMCs, mostly from graft donor cells, sampled 360 days after TCRalphabeta/CD19-depleted stem cell transplant. V gene TRBV19 combines with J gene TRBJ1-5, with 7 bases fitting TRBD1. The source of this sequence is a boy under three years old who had a stem cell transplant for SCID, so the T cells may come from the graft donor. CDR3 sequence: CASSITTGNQPQHF. CDR3 sequence (DNA): TGTGCCAGTAGTATCACGACAGGGAATCAGCCCCAGCATTTT.